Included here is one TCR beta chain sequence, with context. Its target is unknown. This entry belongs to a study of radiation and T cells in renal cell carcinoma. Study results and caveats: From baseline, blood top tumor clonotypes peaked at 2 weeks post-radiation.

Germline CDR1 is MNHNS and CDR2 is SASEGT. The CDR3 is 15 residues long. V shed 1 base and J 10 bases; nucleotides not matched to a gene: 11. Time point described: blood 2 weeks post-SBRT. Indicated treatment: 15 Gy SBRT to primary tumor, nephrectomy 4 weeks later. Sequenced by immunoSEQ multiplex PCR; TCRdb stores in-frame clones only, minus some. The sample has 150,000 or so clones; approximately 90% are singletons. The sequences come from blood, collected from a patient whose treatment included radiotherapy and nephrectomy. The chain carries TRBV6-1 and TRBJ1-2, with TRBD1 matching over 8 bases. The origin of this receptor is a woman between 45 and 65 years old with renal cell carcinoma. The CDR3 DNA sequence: TGTGCCAGCAGTGAAGGCAGGGGGCCCCAGTATCACTACACCTTC. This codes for CASSEGRGPQYHYTF.